This T cell receptor beta chain was retrieved from a study of T cells in Graves' hyperthyroidism and ophthalmopathy (dated by TCRdb to between 2018 and 2020). In the study overall: Peripheral blood samples were taken at the time of initial diagnosis, prior to any treatment. A discovery cohort of approximately 97 patients, roughly 45 with Graves' ophthalmopathy and 57 with stable Graves' hyperthyroidism, was used to find distinguishing TCR V-J signatures. Prospective prediction of ophthalmopathy was tested in an independent validation cohort consisting of roughly 20 hyperthyroidism patients and over 15 patients who later progressed to ophthalmopathy. The approximately 95 discovery patients were divided at random into training and test sets in a 7:3 ratio. In roughly six Graves' hyperthyroidism patients, the study also compared T-cell repertoires from thyroid tissue with T-cell repertoires from blood. After blood sampling, hyperthyroidism patients were treated with methimazole at a starting dose of 30 mg daily, and ophthalmopathy patients were treated with high-dose intravenous methylprednisolone. The paper describes TCR Vbeta CDR3 sequencing of around 140 peripheral blood samples, made up of 43 ophthalmopathy patients, 70 to 75 hyperthyroidism patients and 17 progressor patients. Study-level results and caveats: No statistical method was used to set the sample size in advance, and investigators knew the group allocation. In validation, progression to ophthalmopathy was predicted by the model with more than 65% sensitivity and 72.22% specificity, a median of roughly six months before onset. Most expanded thyroid clonotypes (frequency above 0.001) were also detected in blood, suggesting blood repertoires may reflect thyroid immune responses. A model built on a 13 V-J signature distinguished ophthalmopathy from stable hyperthyroidism, reaching roughly 88% sensitivity and around 82% specificity in cross-validation and 80%/75% in testing.

The TCR beta CDR3 regions were amplified from RNA transcripts. A first-round RT-PCR of the TCR CDR3 used the HTBI primer set with the Qiagen OneStep RT-PCR kit. A second multiplex PCR round built the libraries, followed by size selection and purification. Libraries were sequenced paired-end with 100 bp reads on an Illumina HiSeq2000. Concerning the study's data processing: Raw data were processed with SOAPnuke, discarding reads with adapters, uncalled bases, mean Phred below 15, or no exact constant-primer or identifier match. High-quality paired reads were merged with COPE v1.2.5, and unique nucleotide sequences were defined as clonotypes. MiTCR v1.1 was used to align clonotypes to the IMGT TRBV, TRBD and TRBJ reference segments. The analysis was restricted to V-J combinations with a frequency above 0.0001, which together covered 99% to 99.2% of the repertoires. The TCS score was defined as F50 (clonal expansion) divided by E x V (chaos), with BLOSUM62-based TCRdist calculated between CDR3 peptides within each V-J. Welch's t-statistics and random forest reduced just over 500 V-J features to roughly 13, which were used in a naive Bayes classifier (R e1071). Through fastp at Q25 and MiXCR, TCRdb rebuilt clones from the public reads, retaining in-frame beta chains. All rows with the same CDR3 protein become a single entry with the most common DNA and genes. These V and J calls are TCRdb output, not the study's own analysis. For this sample the table gives a few hundred thousand distinct CDR3 sequences, of which approximately 14% were detected only once. The ten largest clones take up 17% of the sample.

CDR1 and CDR2 were assigned from the germline V gene as SNHLY and FYNNEI. V has 7 bases trimmed and J has 1 base trimmed; junction bases matching no gene number 9. Inclusive of the bounding cysteine and phenylalanine, the CDR3 is 15 residues long. Of all the DNA, just the CDR3 is kept, 45 bases in frame from base 1. Graves' hyperthyroidism was defined as stable when no progression to ophthalmopathy occurred over 18 months of follow-up. Hyperthyroidism patients were newly diagnosed, with disease duration under 2 months, and aged 18 to 65 years. Patients with uncontrolled infections, other autoimmune diseases, pregnancy or lactation were excluded. Diagnoses were established on the basis of clinical symptoms, serum thyroxine and TRAb, thyroid ultrasound, and orbital computed tomography. Ficoll-Paque density gradient centrifugation was used to isolate PBMCs from approximately 10 ml of fresh peripheral blood. Total RNA was extracted with Trizol reagent, and quality was checked on an Agilent 2100 Bioanalyzer.

This clonotype was counted many times. Its antigen is currently not known. No base quality information exists; no much larger clone differs at one position. The sequence was collected from a woman aged 18-30 years with Graves' hyperthyroidism. The chain was built from TRBV2 and TRBJ1-1; 7 of the junction bases match TRBD1. The sequencing input was blood. The DNA is as follows: TGTGCCAGCATAGAACCGGGGACAGAGAACACTGAAGCTTTCTTT. This encodes CASIEPGTENTEAFF. When the CDR3 is completed using the reference TRBV2 and TRBJ1-1 genes on either side, the full variable domain is EPEVTQTPSHQVTQMGQEVILRCVPISNHLYFYWYRQILGQKVEFLVSFYNNEISEKSEIFDDQFSVERPDGSNFTLKIRSTKLEDSAMYFCASIEPGTENTEAFFGQGTRLTVV.